This T cell receptor (beta chain) comes out of a study of Ad26.COV2.S vaccination and SARS-CoV-2 variants. Study overall: Recipients of Ad26.COV2.S got it intramuscularly, once or twice 56 days apart.

Documented treatment: around 19 received Ad26.COV2.S at low or high dose, single or two shots; roughly five received placebo; per-sample allocation not given. Specimens were obtained on day 63 following the first vaccine or placebo injection. The germline V gene has CDR1 MNHEY and CDR2 SMNVEV (reference sequence). V was shortened by 5 bases and J by 8 bases, with 15 bases between the two germline ends. This CDR3 is 13 amino acids long. Clones were read by immunoSEQ multiplex PCR, and TCRdb kept only the in-frame ones, dropping some. The sample includes 350,000 to 450,000 clones, around 83% seen only once; the top ten take 2.5% to 3.5%.

The TCR sequence derives from a person between 18 and 59 years old who received the Ad26.COV2.S COVID-19 vaccine or a placebo. The specimen was peripheral blood, collected in a trial of Ad26.COV2.S vaccine versus placebo. The genes are TRBV27 and TRBJ1-1, with D unresolved. The CDR3 reads CASSRLSGLEAFF. DNA for the CDR3: TGTGCCAGCAGTCGCTTGTCCGGACTAGAAGCTTTCTTT.